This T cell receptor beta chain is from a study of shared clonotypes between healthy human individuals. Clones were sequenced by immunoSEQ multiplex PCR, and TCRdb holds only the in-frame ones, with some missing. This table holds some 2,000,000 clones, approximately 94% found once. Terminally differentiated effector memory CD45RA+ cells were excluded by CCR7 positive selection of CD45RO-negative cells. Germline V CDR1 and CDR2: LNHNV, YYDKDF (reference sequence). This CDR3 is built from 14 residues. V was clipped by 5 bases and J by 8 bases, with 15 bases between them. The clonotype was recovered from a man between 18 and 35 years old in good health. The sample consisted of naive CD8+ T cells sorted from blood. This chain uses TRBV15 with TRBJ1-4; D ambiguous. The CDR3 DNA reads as TGTGCCACCAGCCGAAGCCGGGGATACGAAAAACTGTTTTTT. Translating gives CATSRSRGYEKLFF.